This T cell receptor (beta chain) was recorded in a study of vaccination effects on CD4 cells after COVID-19. Details on this clone: Antigen: not known.

V lost 5 bases to trimming and J lost 6 bases, with 10 bases between them. CDR1 is MDHEN and CDR2 is SYDVKM in the germline V gene. The length of the CDR3 is 12 residues. Points from the study as a whole: Early timepoints after infection were absent, and convalescent patients were few in the study. Cross-reactivity with common cold coronaviruses was shown by only 1 of 255 vaccine-induced clones in healthy vaccinees.

Data came from immunoSEQ multiplex PCR; TCRdb stores just in-frame clones and leaves some out. The table has over 50,000 clones, more than 80% seen once. Within the ViraFEST assay, antigen-specific CD4+ T cells underwent expansion with viral peptide pools prior to sequencing. Researchers isolated CD4+ T cells once less than 13 days of culture had elapsed. This clonotype was sampled from a human donor who received a COVID-19 vaccine. The sample consisted of CD4+ T cells from PBMCs cultured with HCoV-229E spike peptides, taken before COVID-19 vaccination. This rearrangement joins TRBV28 to TRBJ1-1; weak D call: TRBD1 (6 bases). CDR3 loop: CASSTGRPEAFF. CDR3 coding DNA: TGTGCCAGCAGTACAGGGAGGCCTGAAGCTTTCTTT.